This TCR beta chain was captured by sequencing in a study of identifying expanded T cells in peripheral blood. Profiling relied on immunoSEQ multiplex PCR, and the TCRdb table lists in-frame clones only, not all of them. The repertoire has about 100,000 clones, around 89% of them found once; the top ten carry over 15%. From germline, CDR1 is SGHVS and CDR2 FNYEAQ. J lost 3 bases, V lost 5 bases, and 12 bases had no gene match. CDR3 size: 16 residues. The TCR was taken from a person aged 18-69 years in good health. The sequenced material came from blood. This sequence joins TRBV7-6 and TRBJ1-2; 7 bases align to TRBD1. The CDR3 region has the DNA TGTGCCAGCAGCCCGAACCCAGGGGGGGGCCACTATGGCTACACCTTC. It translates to CASSPNPGGGHYGYTF. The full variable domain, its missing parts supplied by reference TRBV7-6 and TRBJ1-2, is GAGVSQSPRYKVTKRGQDVALRCDPISGHVSLYWYRQALGQGPEFLTYFNYEAQQDKSGLPNDRFSAERPEGSISTLTIQRTEQRDSAMYRCASSPNPGGGHYGYTFGSGTRLTVV.